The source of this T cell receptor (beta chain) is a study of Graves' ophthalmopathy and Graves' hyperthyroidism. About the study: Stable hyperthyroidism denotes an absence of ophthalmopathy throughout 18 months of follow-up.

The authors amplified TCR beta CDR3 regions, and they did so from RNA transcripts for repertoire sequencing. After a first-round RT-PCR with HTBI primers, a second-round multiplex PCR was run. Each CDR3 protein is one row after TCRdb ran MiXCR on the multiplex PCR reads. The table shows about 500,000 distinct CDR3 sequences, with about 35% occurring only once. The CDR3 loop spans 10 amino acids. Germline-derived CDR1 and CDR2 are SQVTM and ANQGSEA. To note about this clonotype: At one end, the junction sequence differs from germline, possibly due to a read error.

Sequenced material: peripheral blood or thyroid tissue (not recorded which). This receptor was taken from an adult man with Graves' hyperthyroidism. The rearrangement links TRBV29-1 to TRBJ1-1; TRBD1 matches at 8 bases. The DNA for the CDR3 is TGCAGCGGACTGGGACAGGAAAAGTCCTTT. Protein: CSGLGQEKSF.